This T cell receptor beta chain emerged from a study of cytomegalovirus exposure and HLA in healthy donors. Study results and caveats: A few chains linked to CMV were shown in vitro to be specific for CMV antigens. Associated with HLA alleles at 0.05 false discovery rate in a later analysis were some 18,000 TCR beta sequences.

This clone occurred once. The antigen is not known. Both 60 Vbeta primers and 13 Jbeta primers went into the PCR. Data came from immunoSEQ multiplex PCR; TCRdb stores just in-frame clones and leaves some out. The sample holds about 130,000 clones, more than 70% seen once. With 5 bases removed from V and 2 bases from J, the gap between germline ends came to 15 bases. This CDR3 spans 15 amino acids. CDR1 and CDR2 from the germline V gene are SGHAT and FQDESV (reference sequence). V is TRBV11-1 and J is TRBJ1-2; D is unclear. The sequence derives from a human donor in good health. Material: PBMCs. CDR3 protein: CASSGKEGPNYGYTF. As DNA, the CDR3 is TGTGCCAGCAGCGGTAAGGAGGGCCCCAACTATGGCTACACCTTC.